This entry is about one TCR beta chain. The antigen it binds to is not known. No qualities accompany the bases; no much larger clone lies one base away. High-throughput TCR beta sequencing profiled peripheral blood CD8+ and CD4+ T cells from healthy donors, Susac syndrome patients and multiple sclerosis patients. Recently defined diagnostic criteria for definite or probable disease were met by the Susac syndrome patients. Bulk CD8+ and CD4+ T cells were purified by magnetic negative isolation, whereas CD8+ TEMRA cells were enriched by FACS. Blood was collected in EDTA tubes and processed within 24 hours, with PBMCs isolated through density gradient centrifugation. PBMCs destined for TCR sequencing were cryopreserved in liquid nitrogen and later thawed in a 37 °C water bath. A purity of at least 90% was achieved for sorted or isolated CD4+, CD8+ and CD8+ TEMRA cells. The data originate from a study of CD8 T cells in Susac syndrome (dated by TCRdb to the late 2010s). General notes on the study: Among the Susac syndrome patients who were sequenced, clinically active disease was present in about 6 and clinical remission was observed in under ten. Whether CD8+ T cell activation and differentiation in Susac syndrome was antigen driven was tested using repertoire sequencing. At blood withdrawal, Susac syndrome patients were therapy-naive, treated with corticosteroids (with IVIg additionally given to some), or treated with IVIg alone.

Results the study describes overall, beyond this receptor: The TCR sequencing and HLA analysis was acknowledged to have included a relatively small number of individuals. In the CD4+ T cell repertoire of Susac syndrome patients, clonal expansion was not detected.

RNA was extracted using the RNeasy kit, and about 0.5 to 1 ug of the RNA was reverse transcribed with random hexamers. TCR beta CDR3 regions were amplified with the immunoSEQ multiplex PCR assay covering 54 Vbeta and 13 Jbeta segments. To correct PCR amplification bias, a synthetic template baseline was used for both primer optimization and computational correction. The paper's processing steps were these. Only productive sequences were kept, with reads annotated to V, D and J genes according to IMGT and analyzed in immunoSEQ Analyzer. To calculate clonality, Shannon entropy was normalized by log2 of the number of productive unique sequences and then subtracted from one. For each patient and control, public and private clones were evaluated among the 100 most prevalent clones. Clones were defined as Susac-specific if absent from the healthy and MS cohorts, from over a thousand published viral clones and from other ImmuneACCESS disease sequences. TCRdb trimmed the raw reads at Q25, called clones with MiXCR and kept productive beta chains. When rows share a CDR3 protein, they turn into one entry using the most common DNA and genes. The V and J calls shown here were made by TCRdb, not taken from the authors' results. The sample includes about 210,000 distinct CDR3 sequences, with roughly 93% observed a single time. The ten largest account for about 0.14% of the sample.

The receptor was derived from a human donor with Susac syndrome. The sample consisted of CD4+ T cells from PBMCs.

The nucleotide sequence is given as TGTGCCAGCAGTGAAGCAATGAGCAATCAGCCCCAGCATTTT. This yields the protein CASSEAMSNQPQHF. The rearrangement combines TRBV6-1 with TRBJ1-5, with no confident D gene call. The germline V gene provides CDR1 MNHNS and CDR2 SASEGT. Between the V and J ends, shortened by 0 bases and 1 base respectively, the junction contains 4 bases. Taken from cysteine to phenylalanine, the CDR3 has 14 residues. CDR3 DNA is the only sequence kept; it has 42 bases, read in frame from the first base.